The present T cell receptor (beta chain) was sequenced within a study of blood T cell repertoires in COVID-19. Trimming left V 5 bases short and J 6 bases short, with 16 bases between. This CDR3 has 14 amino acids. From germline, CDR1 is SGHTA and CDR2 FQGNSA. Libraries were prepared by immunoSEQ multiplex PCR; TCRdb keeps only in-frame clonotypes and omits some of them. The sample yields some 150,000 clones, roughly 84% seen once. This clone turned up a few times. The V and J genes are TRBV7-2 and TRBJ1-2; D is ambiguous. Input material: peripheral blood. This clonotype was sampled from a woman in her 50s in a cohort sampled during active or convalescent COVID-19. The CDR3 loop reads CASSQGSREDGYTF. The CDR3 DNA sequence: TGTGCCAGCAGCCAAGGATCCCGTGAGGATGGCTACACCTTC.